A selection of T cell receptor beta chains follows, all from one sample in a study of blood T cells in healthy people across ages. TCRdb redid the calling of the 5' RACE reads with MiXCR, one entry per CDR3 protein. The sample has hundreds of thousands of distinct CDR3 sequences; about 30% are singletons. The sequencing sample was made of blood. These receptors came from a woman older than 75 in good health. Both conserved end residues are part of each CDR3. A D gene is named only where the DNA matches it firmly. For some rows the clone size is stated as once, few or many, or as a class when expanded; others skip it.

V gene	D gene	clone size	J gene	CDR3 DNA	CDR3 protein
TRBV7-2	NA	few	TRBJ2-5	TGTGCCAGCAGCTTAGAAGGGCGGAGGGCCGACTTCAAGGAGACCCAGTACTTC	CASSLEGRRADFKETQYF
TRBV12-3/TRBV12-4	TRBD1	many	TRBJ2-6	TGTGCCAGCAGTCCACGGACAGGGCGACCTGGGGCCAACGTCCTGACTTTC	CASSPRTGRPGANVLTF
TRBV12-3/TRBV12-4	TRBD1	many	TRBJ1-4	TGTGCCAGCACCGATACAGGGGGCTTGGGAAAACTGTTTTTT	CASTDTGGLGKLFF
TRBV4-3	NA	many	TRBJ1-2	TGCGCCAGCAGCCAAGGGGCAGGATTAGGCTACACCTTC	CASSQGAGLGYTF
TRBV20-1	NA	few	TRBJ1-2	TGCAGTGCTAGAGGCAATCAGGGTACACGGTTCGACTATGGCTACACCTTC	CSARGNQGTRFDYGYTF
TRBV20-1	TRBD1	NA	TRBJ2-5	TGCAGTGCCCAGACAGGGGAAGAGACCCAGTACTTC	CSAQTGEETQYF
TRBV20-1	NA	NA	TRBJ1-1	TGCAGTGCTAGGCGACAGGATAAGTTCGCTTTCTTT	CSARRQDKFAFF
TRBV7-2	TRBD2	many	TRBJ2-3	TGTGCCAGCAGTAGCGGGCTTAGCACAGATACGCAGTATTTT	CASSSGLSTDTQYF
TRBV12-3/TRBV12-4	NA	many	TRBJ2-5	TGTGCCAGCAGTTTATCATCGTCAGAAGAGACCCAGTACTTC	CASSLSSSEETQYF
TRBV6-5	TRBD1	many	TRBJ1-5	TGTGCCAGCAGTGGGACAGGACTTAGCAATCAGCCCCAGCATTTT	CASSGTGLSNQPQHF
TRBV19	NA	once	TRBJ2-2	TGTGCCAGTAGTATAGTCGGGGGCGCAGGGACCGGGGAGCTGTTTTTT	CASSIVGGAGTGELFF
TRBV27	NA	once	TRBJ1-1	TGTGCCAGCAGCCCCGGGTGGAGAGAGACTGAAGCTTTCTTT	CASSPGWRETEAFF
TRBV4-3	NA	many	TRBJ1-5	TGCGCCAGCAGCCAAGAAACGCAGGGCTATCAGCCCCAGCATTTT	CASSQETQGYQPQHF
TRBV6-5	NA	many	TRBJ2-7	TGTGCCAGCAGTTACTCGGGGAGAGAGTACTTC	CASSYSGREYF
TRBV5-1	NA	many	TRBJ2-5	TGCGCCAGCAGCTTAATGACAGACCAAGAGACCCAGTACTTC	CASSLMTDQETQYF
TRBV7-6	NA	many	TRBJ2-7	TGTGCCAGCAGCTTAGCGAGGAGACCCTACGAGCAGTACTTC	CASSLARRPYEQYF
TRBV10-3	TRBD1	NA	TRBJ2-7	TGTGCCATCGGTCCCAGGGACAGGGGTTTCTACGAGCAGTACTTC	CAIGPRDRGFYEQYF
TRBV11-1	NA	NA	TRBJ1-6	TGTGCCAGCAGCCTGGGTGAGGTGAATTCACCCCTCCACTTT	CASSLGEVNSPLHF
TRBV2	TRBD1	many	TRBJ1-2	TGTGCCAGCAGCGAGGACAGGGCTTGGGGCTACACCTTC	CASSEDRAWGYTF
TRBV25-1	TRBD2	many	TRBJ2-1	TGTGCCAGCAGTGAAGGAGGACTAGTGGGGAAGCAGTTCTTC	CASSEGGLVGKQFF
TRBV3-1	NA	NA	TRBJ2-5	TGTGCCAGCAGTGCCAGGGACAACCTACTGGCGACCCAGTACTTC	CASSARDNLLATQYF
TRBV7-6	TRBD2	many	TRBJ2-5	TGTGCCAGCAGCTTAGAGCCTACTAGCGGGGGGATCGGGGTCCAAGAGACCCAGTACTTC	CASSLEPTSGGIGVQETQYF
TRBV7-2	NA	many	TRBJ1-2	TGTGCCAGCAGCTCCGTTTTAGCGGGCTATGGCTACACCTTC	CASSSVLAGYGYTF
TRBV5-1	TRBD1	many	TRBJ1-4	TGCGCCAGCAGCTTGTCCGGGACAGAGGTAGAAAAACTGTTTTTT	CASSLSGTEVEKLFF
TRBV15	NA	many	TRBJ1-4	TGTGCCACCAGCAGGGATGGGTACACTAATGAAAAACTGTTTTTT	CATSRDGYTNEKLFF
TRBV19	TRBD1	few	TRBJ1-5	TGTGCCTGTGGGGGGACAGTTAGCAATCAGCCCCAGCATTTT	CACGGTVSNQPQHF
TRBV20-1	TRBD2	many	TRBJ2-7	TGCAGTGCCACTCCGGGAGCGGGGGACTACGAGCAGTACTTC	CSATPGAGDYEQYF
TRBV18	NA	few	TRBJ1-5	TGTGCCAGCTCACTCTCGGACAGTCGTAATCAGCCCCAGCATTTT	CASSLSDSRNQPQHF
TRBV20-1	TRBD1	many	TRBJ2-3	TGCAGTGGGGAGACAGGGGGATTGACAGATACGCAGTATTTT	CSGETGGLTDTQYF
TRBV27	TRBD1	many	TRBJ2-7	TGTGCCAGCAGCCCGCGGGACAGGGGGCCTTGGCAGTACTTC	CASSPRDRGPWQYF
TRBV7-9	TRBD1	many	TRBJ2-5	TGTGCCAGCAGCCGATGGGGACAGGGAGGGGAGACCCAGTACTTC	CASSRWGQGGETQYF
TRBV9	NA	NA	TRBJ1-1	TGTGCCAGCAGCGTAATAATAGGGACCAACACTGAAGCTTTCTTT	CASSVIIGTNTEAFF
TRBV20-1	NA	NA	TRBJ2-7	TGCAGTGCTGGGGTACGGGGGCACCGCGAGCAGTACTTC	CSAGVRGHREQYF
TRBV12-3/TRBV12-4	NA	NA	TRBJ2-1	TGTGCCAGCAGCCTTAGTACAACCTACAATGAGCAGTTCTTC	CASSLSTTYNEQFF
TRBV3-1	TRBD1	many	TRBJ2-7	TGTGCCAGCAGCCACCCGACAGGGCCTCGGGACGAGCAGTACTTC	CASSHPTGPRDEQYF
TRBV19	NA	many	TRBJ2-1	TGTGCCAGTAGGACGACAGGTTCCTCGTTGAGCTCCTACAATGAGCAGTTCTTC	CASRTTGSSLSSYNEQFF
TRBV29-1	NA	many	TRBJ1-2	TGCAGCGTTGTATGGGCAGCAAACTATGGCTACACCTTC	CSVVWAANYGYTF
TRBV6-6	TRBD2	many	TRBJ2-1	TGTGCCAGCATGCCTAGCGGGGGTCCTTCGGATGAGCAGTTCTTC	CASMPSGGPSDEQFF
TRBV6-5	NA	many	TRBJ2-5	TGTGCCAGCAGGCGGTCCGGGGGAGAGACCCAGTACTTC	CASRRSGGETQYF
TRBV27	TRBD1	many	TRBJ2-6	TGTGCCAGCAGTTTATTCAGGGGGCTCTCTGGGGCCAACGTCCTGACTTTC	CASSLFRGLSGANVLTF
TRBV7-9	NA	NA	TRBJ1-4	TGTGCCAGCAGCTTAGTGGGTACAACTAATGAAAAACGGTTTTTT	CASSLVGTTNEKRFF
TRBV5-1	NA	NA	TRBJ2-7	TGCGCCAGCAGCTTGTGGGCTAACTACGAGCAGTACTTC	CASSLWANYEQYF
TRBV7-9	TRBD1	NA	TRBJ1-5	TGTGCCAGCAGCAAAACAGGGGGCAGGGATCAGCCCCAGCATTTT	CASSKTGGRDQPQHF